A single sample gave rise to the 15 T cell receptor beta chains below, sequenced in a study of liver allograft versus peripheral blood T cells. On the study more broadly: What was compared were the T cell receptor repertoires in transplanted livers and those in the peripheral blood of recipients.

TCRdb independently ran MiXCR on the reads; one entry per CDR3 protein. The table lists 2,000 or so distinct CDR3 sequences, around 15% of them singletons. The receptors were gathered from a human patient who had a liver transplant. Some T cells may have come from the graft donor.

Notes on this clonotype: A single base separates this from a much larger clone, so it may be a read error. The J gene is TRBJ2-2, the V gene TRBV5-6; 8 nucleotides match TRBD1. This CDR3 has 15 residues. In germline, CDR1 is SGHDT, CDR2 YYEEEE. The DNA of the CDR3 is TGTGCCAGCAGCTCAGACGCAGGGGGCACCAGGGAGCTGTTTTTT. Protein product: CASSSDAGGTRELFF.

The chain employs TRBV20-1 and TRBJ2-3; 10 bases fit TRBD1. Germline loops: CDR1 DFQATT, CDR2 SNEGSKA (reference sequence). CDR3 length equals 15 residues. The V and J ends lost 5 bases and 7 bases, in that order; junction bases with no gene match: 12. CDR3 nucleotide sequence: TGCAGTGCTCGCCCGGGACAGGGGATTGATAATACGCAGTATTTT. This gives the protein CSARPGQGIDNTQYF.

This clonotype is categorized as medium-sized (0.01 to 0.1%). The rearrangement uses TRBV12-3 or TRBV12-4 and TRBJ1-1, with TRBD1 identical over 9 bases. J was trimmed by 1 base and V by 6 bases; bases with no gene match: 3. This CDR3 has 14 amino acids. CDR3 sequence (DNA): TGTGCCAGCAGCAAGGGACAGGGGAACACTGAAGCTTTCTTT. It is translated as CASSKGQGNTEAFF.

The genes are TRBV5-5 and TRBJ1-1; a weak D match, TRBD1 (6 bases). This CDR3 spans 16 amino acids. Trimming removed 2 bases from V and 4 bases from J, with 18 bases in between. CDR1 and CDR2 from the germline V gene are SGHKS and YYEKEE (reference sequence). The DNA of the CDR3 is TGTGCCAGCAGCTTCCAAACAGGGAAGGTCGGCACTGAAGCTTTCTTT. This sequence encodes CASSFQTGKVGTEAFF.

This clonotype qualifies as medium-sized (0.01 to 0.1%). This CDR3 reads CATASGGAGTGELFF. The DNA for the CDR3 is TGTGCCACCGCGAGCGGGGGGGCAGGTACCGGGGAGCTGTTTTTT. The J gene is TRBJ2-2, the V gene TRBV10-3; 10 bases map to TRBD2. The CDR3 has 15 amino acids. V lost 10 bases to trimming and J lost 5 bases; unmatched junction nucleotides: 10. Germline loops: CDR1 ENHRY, CDR2 SYGVKD.

This clonotype is medium-sized in the sample. The genes are TRBV30 and TRBJ1-6; 9 bases fit TRBD1. The CDR3 length is 12 residues. Looked up from germline, CDR1 is GTSNPN and CDR2 is SVGIG (reference sequence). Germline trimming cut 5 bases from V and 7 bases from J; bases unmatched to any gene: 0. The CDR3 DNA reads TGTGCCTGGGGACAGGGGAATTCACCCCTCCACTTT. This translates into CAWGQGNSPLHF.

The rearrangement uses TRBV5-1 and TRBJ1-1; TRBD1 is a possible D gene (5 bases). The ends were cut back, 2 bases at V and 1 base at J, with 9 bases in the middle. This CDR3 spans 14 amino acids. Per germline, CDR1 SGHRS and CDR2 YFSETQ. For the CDR3, the DNA is TGCGCCAGCAGCTTCCCAGGGTCGAACACTGAAGCTTTCTTT. Its translation: CASSFPGSNTEAFF.

CDR3 residues: CASSFSRNTEAFF. The CDR3 DNA reads as TGTGCCAGCAGCTTTAGTCGGAACACTGAAGCTTTCTTT. The genes are TRBV7-3 and TRBJ1-1; D is unclear. The germline V gene has CDR1 SGHTA and CDR2 FQGTGA. The V gene lost 3 bases and the J gene lost 1 base, with 6 bases spanning the gap. CDR3 length equals 13 residues.

By sample share, this clonotype is medium-sized. This chain links TRBV11-3 with TRBJ1-3, with D unresolved. Per germline, CDR1 SGHNT and CDR2 YENEEA. The CDR3 is made up of 15 amino acids. Trimming removed 5 bases at V and 2 bases at J, with 13 bases between. CDR3 bases: TGTGCCAGCAGCGACGACTCACGGCCTGGAAACACCATATATTTT. Translation: CASSDDSRPGNTIYF.

This clonotype has only a few counts. The chain combines TRBV29-1 with TRBJ1-1, with a possible D match to TRBD1 (5 bases). Per the germline V gene, CDR1 is SQVTM and CDR2 is ANQGSEA. Trimming left V 6 bases short and J 8 bases short, with 10 bases between. The CDR3 is 10 amino acids. The CDR3 DNA follows: TGCAGCGTCGGGGCGTCGGAAGCTTTCTTT. Its protein product is CSVGASEAFF.

Sample share makes this clonotype medium-sized. This chain connects TRBV12-3 or TRBV12-4 to TRBJ1-2; 9 bases align to TRBD1. The V and J ends lost 5 bases and 3 bases, in that order; junction bases with no gene match: 4. This CDR3 has 14 amino acids. The CDR3 sequence: CASSGTGKDYGYTF. CDR3 nucleotide sequence: TGTGCCAGCAGTGGGACAGGGAAAGACTATGGCTACACCTTC.

Concerning this clonotype: One base away lies a much larger clone, so this may be a sequencing read error. The chain links TRBV6-5 to TRBJ1-5, with D perhaps TRBD1 (6 bases). The V gene lost 6 bases and the J gene lost 11 bases, with 14 bases spanning the gap. The CDR3 is 12 amino acids. Germline loops: CDR1 MNHEY, CDR2 SVGAGI. The CDR3: CASRQGSQSQHF. CDR3 nucleotide sequence: TGTGCCAGCAGGCAGGGGAGCCAGTCCCAGCATTTT.

By share, this clonotype ranks as medium-sized. This chain joins TRBV19 and TRBJ1-5; D not resolved. This CDR3 is 13 amino acids long. V shed 5 bases and J shed 3 bases, with 8 bases lying between them. Germline values: CDR1 LNHDA, CDR2 SQIVND (reference sequence). The CDR3 bases are TGTGCCAGTAGTGGGATCAACAATCAGCCCCAGCATTTT. Translating gives CASSGINNQPQHF.

This sequence joins TRBV9 and TRBJ1-3; TRBD1 agrees at 7 bases. This CDR3 has 15 residues. Germline V gene lookup returns CDR1 SGDLS and CDR2 YYNGEE. V shed 4 bases, J shed 0 bases, and the junction held 4 bases outside the gene matches. The CDR3 bases are TGTGCCAGCAGCTCGACAGGGAGCTCTGGAAACACCATATATTTT. It specifies CASSSTGSSGNTIYF.

The table lists this clonotype with a few counts. J is TRBJ2-5 and V is TRBV6-1; 9 bases line up with TRBD2. Looked up from germline, CDR1 is MNHNS and CDR2 is SASEGT. Trimming removed 4 bases from V and 5 bases from J; junction bases left unmatched: 8. The length of the CDR3 is 15 residues. CDR3 in amino acids: CASSGTSARWETQYF. CDR3 DNA sequence: TGTGCCAGCAGTGGGACTAGCGCTCGTTGGGAGACCCAGTACTTC.